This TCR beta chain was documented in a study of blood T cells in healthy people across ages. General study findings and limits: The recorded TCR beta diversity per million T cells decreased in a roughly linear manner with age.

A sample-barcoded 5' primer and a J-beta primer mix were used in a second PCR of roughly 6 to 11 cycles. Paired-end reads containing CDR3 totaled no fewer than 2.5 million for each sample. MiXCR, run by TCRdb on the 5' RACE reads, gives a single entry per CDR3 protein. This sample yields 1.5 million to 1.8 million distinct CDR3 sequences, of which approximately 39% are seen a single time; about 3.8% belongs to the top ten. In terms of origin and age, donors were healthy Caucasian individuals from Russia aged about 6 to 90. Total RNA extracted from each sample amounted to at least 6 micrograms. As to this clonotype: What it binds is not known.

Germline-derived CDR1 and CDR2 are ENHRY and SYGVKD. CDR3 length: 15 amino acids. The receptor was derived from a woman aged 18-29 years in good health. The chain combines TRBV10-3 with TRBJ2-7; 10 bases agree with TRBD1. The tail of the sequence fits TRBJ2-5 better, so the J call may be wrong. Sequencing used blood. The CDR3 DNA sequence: TGTGCCATCAGTGTCCTCGGGACAGGGGAGGAGACCCAGTACTTC. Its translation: CAISVLGTGEETQYF.